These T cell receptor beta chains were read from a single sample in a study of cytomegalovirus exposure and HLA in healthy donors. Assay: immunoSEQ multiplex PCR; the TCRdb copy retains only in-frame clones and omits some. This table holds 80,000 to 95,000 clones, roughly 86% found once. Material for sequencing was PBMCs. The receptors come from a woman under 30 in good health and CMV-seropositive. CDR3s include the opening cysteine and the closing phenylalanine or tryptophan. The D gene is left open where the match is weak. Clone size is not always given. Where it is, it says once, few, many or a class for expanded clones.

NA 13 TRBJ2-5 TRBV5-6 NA CASSLVQQETQYF TGTGCCAGCAGCTTGGTCCAGCAAGAGACCCAGTACTTC
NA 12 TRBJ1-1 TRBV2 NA CATRETNTEAFF TGTGCCACCAGGGAGACTAACACTGAAGCTTTCTTT
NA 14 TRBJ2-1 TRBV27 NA CASSQGGSYNEQFF TGTGCCAGCAGTCAGGGGGGATCCTACAATGAGCAGTTCTTC
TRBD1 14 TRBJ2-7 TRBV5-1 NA CASSFGQGSYEQYF TGCGCCAGCAGCTTCGGACAGGGTAGCTACGAGCAGTACTTC
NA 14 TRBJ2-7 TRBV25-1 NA CASSASPGGYEQYF TGTGCCAGCAGCGCGAGTCCCGGGGGATACGAGCAGTACTTC
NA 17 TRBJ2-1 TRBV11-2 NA CASSLDPEGPLAFEQFF TGTGCCAGCAGCTTAGACCCGGAGGGTCCCTTGGCTTTTGAGCAGTTCTTC
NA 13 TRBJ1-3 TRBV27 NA CASSSPRRNTIYF TGTGCCAGCAGTTCCCCGAGGAGGAACACCATATATTTT
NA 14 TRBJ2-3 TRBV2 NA CASNVNSDTDTQYF TGTGCCAGCAACGTCAACTCCGACACAGATACGCAGTATTTT
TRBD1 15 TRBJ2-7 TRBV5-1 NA CASRQRQGANYEQYF TGCGCCAGCAGACAAAGACAGGGGGCCAACTACGAGCAGTACTTC
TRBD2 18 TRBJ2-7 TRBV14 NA CASSLSPGLAGGNYEQYF TGTGCCAGCAGCCTCTCACCCGGACTAGCGGGGGGCAACTACGAGCAGTACTTC
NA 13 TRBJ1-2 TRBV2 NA CASSEAERHGYTF TGTGCCAGCAGTGAAGCGGAGAGGCATGGCTACACCTTC
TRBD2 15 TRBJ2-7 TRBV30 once CAWSGEREKVYEKYF TGTGCCTGGAGTGGTGAGCGGGAGAAGGTTTACGAGAAGTACTTC
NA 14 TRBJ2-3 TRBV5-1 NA CASSWDFSTDTQYF TGCGCCAGCAGCTGGGACTTTAGCACAGATACGCAGTATTTT
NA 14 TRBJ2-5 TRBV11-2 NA CASSLLNSQETQYF TGTGCCAGCAGCTTACTCAACAGTCAAGAGACCCAGTACTTC
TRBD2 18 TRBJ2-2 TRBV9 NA CASSVVGAGGPIVGELFF TGTGCCAGCAGCGTAGTAGGGGCGGGAGGGCCAATTGTCGGGGAGCTGTTTTTT
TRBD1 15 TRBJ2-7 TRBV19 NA CASSIGPTGSYEQYF TGTGCCAGTAGTATAGGGCCGACAGGGTCCTACGAGCAGTACTTC
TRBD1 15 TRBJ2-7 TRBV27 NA CASSFGTGDSYEQYF TGTGCCAGCAGTTTTGGAACAGGGGACTCCTACGAGCAGTACTTC
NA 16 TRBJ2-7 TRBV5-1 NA CASSLGGSFSSYEQYF TGCGCCAGCAGCTTGGGCGGCAGTTTCAGCTCCTACGAGCAGTACTTC
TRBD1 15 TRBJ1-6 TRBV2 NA CASSADRDRRSPLHF TGTGCCAGCAGTGCCGACAGGGACCGCCGATCACCCCTCCACTTT
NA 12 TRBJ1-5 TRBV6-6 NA CASSYVDQPQHF TGTGCCAGCAGTTACGTCGATCAGCCCCAGCATTTT
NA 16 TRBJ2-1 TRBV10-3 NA CAISESKAGRSNEQFF TGTGCCATCAGTGAGTCGAAGGCAGGGAGGTCCAATGAGCAGTTCTTC
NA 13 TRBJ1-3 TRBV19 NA CASSEFSGNTIYF TGTGCCAGTAGCGAGTTCTCTGGAAACACCATATATTTT
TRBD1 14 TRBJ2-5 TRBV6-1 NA CASKPGQGAETQYF TGTGCCAGCAAACCGGGACAGGGGGCAGAGACCCAGTACTTC
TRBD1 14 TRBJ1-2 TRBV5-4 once CATNPYTGGEGYTF TGTGCCACCAATCCCTATACAGGGGGCGAAGGCTACACCTTC
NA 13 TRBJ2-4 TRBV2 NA CASSEEGAGRKYF TGTGCCAGCAGTGAGGAAGGGGCAGGGAGGAAGTACTTC
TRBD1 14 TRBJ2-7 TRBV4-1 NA CASRSQTGNYEQYF TGCGCCAGCAGGTCCCAGACAGGGAACTACGAGCAGTACTTC
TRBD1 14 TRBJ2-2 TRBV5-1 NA CASSTDRDTGELFF TGCGCCAGCAGCACGGACAGGGACACCGGGGAGCTGTTTTTT
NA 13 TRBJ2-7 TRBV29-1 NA CSASRGGGYEQYF TGCAGCGCATCAAGGGGGGGAGGCTACGAGCAGTACTTC
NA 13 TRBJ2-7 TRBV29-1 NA CSVVAMGAGEQYF TGCAGCGTTGTGGCGATGGGAGCCGGCGAGCAGTACTTC
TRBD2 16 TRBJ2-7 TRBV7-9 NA CASSLAGGLATHEQYF TGTGCCAGCAGCTTAGCTGGGGGACTAGCGACACACGAGCAGTACTTC
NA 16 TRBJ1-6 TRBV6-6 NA CASSYSIADYNSPLHF TGTGCCAGCAGTTACTCGATTGCGGACTATAATTCCCCCCTCCACTTT
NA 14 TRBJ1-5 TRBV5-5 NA CASSPYYSNQPQHF TGTGCCAGCAGCCCCTACTATAGCAATCAGCCCCAGCATTTT
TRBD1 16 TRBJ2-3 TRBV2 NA CASSEGQGAPTDTQYF TGTGCCAGCAGCGAAGGACAGGGGGCGCCTACAGATACGCAGTATTTT
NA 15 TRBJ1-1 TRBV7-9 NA CASSLGDNMNTEAFF TGTGCCAGCAGCTTAGGCGACAACATGAACACTGAAGCTTTCTTT
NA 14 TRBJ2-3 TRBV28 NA CASSSGWSTDTQYF TGTGCCAGCAGTTCGGGTTGGAGCACAGATACGCAGTATTTT
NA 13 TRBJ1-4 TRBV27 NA CASSLMGPEKLFF TGTGCCAGCAGTTTAATGGGGCCAGAAAAACTGTTTTTT
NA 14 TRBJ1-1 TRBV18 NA CASSPRQLNTEAFF TGTGCCAGCTCACCACGACAGCTGAACACTGAAGCTTTCTTT
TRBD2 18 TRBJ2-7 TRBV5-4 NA CASSLGGITSGPPYEQYF TGTGCCAGCAGCTTGGGAGGGATTACTAGCGGGCCTCCGTACGAGCAGTACTTC
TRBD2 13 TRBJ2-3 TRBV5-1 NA CASSFASGGVQYF TGCGCCAGCAGCTTTGCTAGCGGGGGGGTACAGTATTTT
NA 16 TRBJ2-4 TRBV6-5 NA CASSYLGEPGKNIQYF TGTGCCAGCAGTTACTTAGGTGAACCAGGCAAAAACATTCAGTACTTC
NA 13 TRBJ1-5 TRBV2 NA CASSDVVRQPQHF TGTGCCAGCAGTGATGTGGTGCGCCAGCCCCAGCATTTT
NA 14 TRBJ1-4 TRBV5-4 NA CASSLGTVNEKLFF TGTGCCAGCAGCTTGGGGACAGTAAATGAAAAACTGTTTTTT
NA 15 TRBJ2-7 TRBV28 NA CASSRSGTPRWEQYF TGTGCCAGCAGTCGCTCCGGGACACCCCGGTGGGAGCAGTACTTC
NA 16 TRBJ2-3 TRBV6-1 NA CASSGAPGQITDTQYF TGTGCCAGCAGTGGGGCCCCAGGACAGATCACAGATACGCAGTATTTT
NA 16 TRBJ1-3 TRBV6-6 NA CASSYGISRVGNTIYF TGTGCCAGCAGTTACGGGATCTCCAGGGTTGGAAACACCATATATTTT
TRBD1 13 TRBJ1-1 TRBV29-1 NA CSVDTGGGSEAFF TGCAGCGTTGATACAGGGGGAGGCTCTGAAGCTTTCTTT
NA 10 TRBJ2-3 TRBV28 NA CASSDNTQYF TGTGCCAGCAGCGACAATACGCAGTATTTT
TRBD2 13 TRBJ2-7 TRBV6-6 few CASTGAGGNEQYF TGTGCCAGCACCGGGGCGGGGGGAAACGAGCAGTACTTC
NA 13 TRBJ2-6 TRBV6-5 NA CASSYAGLRVLTF TGTGCCAGCAGTTACGCGGGTCTTCGCGTCCTGACTTTC
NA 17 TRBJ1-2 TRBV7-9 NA CASSLDSNRPISGGYTF TGTGCCAGCAGCCTAGACAGTAACAGGCCTATCTCTGGTGGCTACACCTTC